Included here is one T cell receptor beta chain sequence, with context. Its antigen remains undetermined. The input lacks base qualities; no much larger clone sits a single base away. This sample was included in a study of shared clonotypes between healthy human individuals (dated by TCRdb to the early 2020s). At the level of the whole study: A couple of women and three men aged 18 to 49 years were included in the cohort. To estimate repertoire size and how much clonotype sharing occurs between individuals, the study deeply sequenced the blood TCR repertoires of several healthy adults. Different laboratories and diverse techniques were used to prepare libraries and sequence TCR repertoires, to increase sequencing depth and limit assay-specific biases. Leukapheresis yielded between about 0.9 and 8.9 billion PBMCs per donor.

Spanning cysteine to phenylalanine, the CDR3 consists of 18 amino acids. Only the CDR3 DNA is retained, 54 bases long and in frame from the first base. V was cut back by 6 bases and J by 0 bases, leaving a gap of 21 bases between them. CDR1 MDHEN and CDR2 SYDVKM were looked up in the germline V gene. The donors were healthy, HIV-negative adults with no recently reported acute infections or vaccinations. Only Caucasian adults living in Nashville, Tennessee, USA were represented among the donors. For unsorted samples, 90 million or so PBMCs were counted, and genomic DNA was extracted using the QIAamp DNA Blood Mini kit. Blood was collected by leukapheresis, and PBMCs were isolated by Ficoll-Histopaque density gradient centrifugation and then cryopreserved in liquid nitrogen vapor phase. Using the deep immunoSEQ assay, multiplex PCR amplified TCR CDR3 regions from genomic DNA. Genomic DNA extracted from each cell subset was distributed evenly over all wells of several immunoSEQ 96-well plates, and each plate served as one replicate. For unsorted PBMC, 300 ng of genomic DNA, equivalent to around 30,000 T cell genomes, went into each replicate PCR. Ten immunoSEQ deep assay plates were used to sequence the unsorted PBMC genomic DNA. The purified libraries were quantified using a Qubit 3.0 fluorometer, sized with a Bioanalyzer 2100, and then quantified again using the KAPA Library Quantification kit. A separate single-read 150-cycle Illumina NextSeq 550 flow cell was used to sequence each immunoSEQ 96-well plate. The paper's data handling went like this. Because the immunoSEQ output included only junctional sequences and no quality scores, the filtering could not be the same as the filtering used for full-length reads. To assign V/J genes and CDR3, sequences were annotated using PyIR, a Python wrapper for IgBLAST v1.9, with IMGT germline references. Reads were removed for weak V/J assignments (E-value above 1e-6), missing CDR3, stop codons, out-of-frame junctions, or ambiguous translated residues. V3J clonotypes were defined as sequences sharing the same inferred V gene, J gene, and CDR3 amino acid sequence. To compute the percentage overlap between repertoires, the number of shared unique clonotypes was divided by the size of the smaller repertoire. Richness of each repertoire was evaluated using RTK rarefaction, the Chao1 estimator, and Recon v2.1 estimates of unobserved clonotypes. This is the immuneACCESS table as TCRdb keeps it, with only in-frame sequences that have V and J called. A part of the clones is gone; compared with another copy, unresolved V genes explain less than half, and the rest is unexplained. V and J calls and clone size are copied from that table; D and trimming were computed from the DNA. Recorded for this sample are about 470,000 clones; roughly 77% of them occurred a single time. The ten largest make up roughly 13% of the sample.

On the study overall, not on this receptor specifically: The small number of donors limited the genetic and exposure-history diversity represented. Based on pairwise subsampling, the degree of clonotype sharing among donors was expected to be affected by sequencing depth. Sampling was restricted to blood, and TCR repertoires in tissues likely differ from the TCR repertoires found in blood.

Recombination connected TRBV28 to TRBJ1-5, with the D gene uncertain. Sequencing was carried out using PBMCs. The receptor comes from a woman aged 40 to 50 in good health. Some clones in this sample may be carry-over from other donors' samples. CDR3 reads: CASSLYEVRQYSNQPQHF. The nucleotide sequence is TGTGCCAGCAGCCTATATGAAGTCCGGCAGTATAGCAATCAGCCCCAGCATTTT.